A single sample is the source of the 29 T cell receptor beta chains below, sequenced in a study of blood T cells in healthy people across ages. For the second PCR, which ran for about 6 to 11 cycles, a sample-barcoded 5' primer and a J-beta primer mix were used. TCRdb ran MiXCR on the 5' RACE reads and lists one entry per CDR3 protein. The sample contains 1.5 million to 2 million distinct CDR3 sequences, about 50% of which appear only once. The sample consisted of blood. Every receptor here comes from a middle-aged woman in good health.

This rearrangement joins TRBV28 to TRBJ2-1; 7 bases are a match to TRBD1. Trimming took 2 bases from V and 7 from J; bases not matched to a gene: 5. In germline, CDR1 is MDHEN, CDR2 SYDVKM. The length of the CDR3 is 14 residues. CDR3 protein: CASSLQGDWNEQFF. In DNA, the CDR3 is TGTGCCAGCAGTTTACAGGGGGATTGGAATGAGCAGTTCTTC.

The chain is built from TRBV7-2 and TRBJ2-3, with 12 bases lining up with TRBD2. This CDR3 region has 16 residues. The V gene end was trimmed by 5 bases and the J gene end by 5 bases; junction bases not matched to a gene: 8. CDR1 is SGHTA and CDR2 is FQGNSA in the germline V gene. In nucleotides, the CDR3 is TGTGCCAGCAGCACTCCTAGCGGGGGGGCGAAAGATACGCAGTATTTT. It codes for CASSTPSGGAKDTQYF.

The rearrangement links TRBV5-1 to TRBJ2-7; D possibly corresponds to TRBD1 (6 bases). CDR3 length: 14 amino acids. Between the trimmed V and J ends, which lost 0 bases and 7 bases, there was a span of 14 bases. Germline V gene data show CDR1 as SGHRS and CDR2 as YFSETQ. The CDR3 sequence is CASSLGQGSWEQYF. The CDR3 DNA is TGCGCCAGCAGCTTGGGGCAGGGGTCGTGGGAGCAGTACTTC.

This chain's CDR3 is CSARMWAGGYLNNEQFF. The CDR3 DNA sequence: TGCAGTGCTAGGATGTGGGCAGGGGGCTACTTAAACAATGAGCAGTTCTTC. The chain has TRBV20-1 and TRBJ2-1; TRBD1 aligns across 8 bases. Losses at the gene ends were 3 bases for V and 5 bases for J; bases not matched to a gene: 15. CDR3 length equals 17 residues. Germline assignment: CDR1 DFQATT and CDR2 SNEGSKA (reference sequence).

The J gene is TRBJ2-2, the V gene TRBV7-2; D gene unclear. CDR1 is SGHTA and CDR2 is FQGNSA in the germline V gene. This CDR3 contains 14 residues. Trimming pared 5 bases from V and 0 bases from J, leaving 7 bases between. The CDR3 reads CASSQSTNTGELFF. The CDR3 DNA is TGTGCCAGCAGCCAATCGACGAACACCGGGGAGCTGTTTTTT.

The CDR3 coding sequence is TGCAGTGCTAGTTTTCCTAGCGGGGGGACCTACGAGCAGTACTTC. Encoded protein: CSASFPSGGTYEQYF. This chain links TRBV20-1 with TRBJ2-7; TRBD2 matches at 11 bases. CDR3 size: 15 residues. V gave up 3 bases and J gave up 2 bases; unmatched junction bases: 6. Germline V gene lookup returns CDR1 DFQATT and CDR2 SNEGSKA (reference sequence).

Notes on this clonotype: With a much larger clone just one base away, this may be a read error. V usage is TRBV7-2 and J usage is TRBJ2-3, with a possible D match to TRBD2 (5 bases). The CDR3 extends over 14 amino acids. Germline CDR1 is SGHTA and CDR2 is FQGNSA. Here the CDR3 DNA reads TGTGCCAGCAGCTTAAGGGCTAGCACAGAGACGCAGTATTTT. As protein: CASSLRASTETQYF.

CDR3 residues: CASSQRRGNYEQYF. The CDR3 bases are TGCGCCAGCAGCCAAAGACGGGGCAACTACGAGCAGTACTTC. V is TRBV5-1 and J is TRBJ2-5, with D perhaps given as TRBD1 or TRBD2 (5 bases each). TRBJ2-7 matches the DNA end more closely, so the J call is doubtful. Germline CDR1 is SGHRS and CDR2 is YFSETQ. This CDR3 has 14 residues.

J is TRBJ2-3 and V is TRBV6-5; the match to TRBD2 covers 7 bases. CDR3 length equals 15 residues. Per the germline V gene, CDR1 is MNHEY and CDR2 is SVGAGI. The junction had 10 bases not matched to a gene; V was cut back by 10 bases and J by 0 bases. CDR3 loop: CATVKRDPSTDTQYF. The CDR3 DNA is TGTGCCACAGTAAAGCGGGATCCTAGCACAGATACGCAGTATTTT.

This clonotype was seen a handful of times. This chain joins TRBV7-9 and TRBJ1-2, with TRBD1 matching over 10 bases. From germline, CDR1 is SEHNR and CDR2 FQNEAQ (reference sequence). Trimming cost V 11 bases and J 6 bases; bases outside gene matches: 9. The CDR3 covers 13 residues. The CDR3 DNA is TGTGCCGTGGGGGGACAGGGGTCGAATGGCTACACCTTC. It specifies CAVGGQGSNGYTF.

Notes on this clonotype: The junction differs from germline at one of its ends, possibly a read error. The chain has TRBV27 and TRBJ1-2; 8 bases agree with TRBD1. CDR1 and CDR2 (germline): MNHEY, SMNVEV (reference sequence). The CDR3 covers 15 residues. The CDR3 spells CASSLSQGEGYGYTF. The CDR3 coding sequence is TGTGCCAGCAGTCTATCACAGGGGGAAGGCTATGGCTACACCTTC.

This clonotype was seen at least ten times. The chain combines TRBV6-6 with TRBJ2-1; maybe TRBD2 (5 bases). This CDR3 has 14 amino acids. V lost 5 bases and J lost 4, with 12 bases in between. Germline V gene data show CDR1 as MNHNY and CDR2 as SVGAGI (reference sequence). Here the CDR3 DNA reads TGTGCCAGCAGTCCCAGCGGACTTTACAATGAGCAGTTCTTC. Its protein is CASSPSGLYNEQFF.

The rearrangement uses TRBV7-3 and TRBJ2-4; D ambiguous. The J call may be incorrect, as the DNA end agrees better with TRBJ2-7. This CDR3 is 13 amino acids long. Germline loops: CDR1 SGHTA, CDR2 FQGTGA. The chain's CDR3 is CASSLNPQDEQYF. The CDR3 DNA reads as TGTGCCAGCAGCTTAAACCCCCAGGACGAGCAGTACTTC.

V usage is TRBV28 and J usage is TRBJ1-6; D is possibly TRBD1 (5 bases). CDR1 MDHEN and CDR2 SYDVKM come from the germline V gene. The CDR3 loop spans 15 amino acids. The V end was cut by 5 bases, the J end by 7 bases, with 15 bases between. The CDR3: CASSGLGLQNSPLHF. The CDR3 region has the DNA TGTGCCAGCAGTGGGTTGGGGCTCCAAAATTCACCCCTCCACTTT.

CDR3 bases: TGTGCCAGCAGCTTAATCGGGCAGAGACACAATGAGCAGTTCTTC. Translated, it gives CASSLIGQRHNEQFF. The rearrangement uses TRBV7-3 and TRBJ2-1; D is undetermined. The CDR3 has 15 amino acids. V was shortened by 1 base and J by 5 bases, with 12 bases between the two germline ends. CDR1 is SGHTA, CDR2 FQGTGA, per germline. The full variable domain, its missing parts supplied by reference TRBV7-3 and TRBJ2-1, is GAGVSQTPSNKVTEKGKYVELRCDPISGHTALYWYRQSLGQGPEFLIYFQGTGAADDSGLPNDRFFAVRPEGSVSTLKIQRTERGDSAVYLCASSLIGQRHNEQFFGPGTRLTVL.

A few counts support this clonotype. Written as DNA, the CDR3 is TGTGCCAGCAGCTGGGGAAGGGGGCGAACTAATGAAAAACTGTTTTTT. Protein product: CASSWGRGRTNEKLFF. The rearrangement joins TRBV6-6 to TRBJ1-4, with 7 bases lining up with TRBD1. After removal of 6 bases from V and 1 base from J, the junction contained 8 bases not matched to a gene. The CDR3 extends over 16 amino acids. The V gene's germline CDR1 is MNHNY and CDR2 SVGAGI (reference sequence).

This clonotype has a handful of counts. V usage is TRBV7-3 and J usage is TRBJ2-3; TRBD2 might be the D (7 bases). CDR3 length: 18 residues. CDR1 and CDR2 (germline): SGHTA, FQGTGA. The V end lost 1 base, the J end lost 1 base, and 18 bases lay between the germline ends. CDR3 loop: CASSLIVRGGGGTDTQYF. The CDR3 coding sequence is TGTGCCAGCAGCTTAATTGTGAGAGGGGGGGGAGGCACAGATACGCAGTATTTT.

There are many counts of this clonotype. This chain uses TRBV28 with TRBJ2-7; the D is unclear. Trimming stripped 6 bases from V and 2 bases from J, with 8 bases between. This CDR3 spans 12 amino acids. Germline values: CDR1 MDHEN, CDR2 SYDVKM. Here the CDR3 DNA reads TGTGCCAGCAGCTTAATCACCTACGAGCAGTACTTC. Its protein product is CASSLITYEQYF.

The genes are TRBV29-1 and TRBJ2-5; possibly TRBD1 for D (5 bases). The J call is uncertain, as TRBJ2-7 better fits the DNA end. CDR1 SQVTM and CDR2 ANQGSEA come from the germline V gene. The CDR3 totals 13 residues. CDR3 loop: CSAWEQVAHEQYF. CDR3 sequence (DNA): TGCAGCGCTTGGGAACAGGTGGCCCACGAGCAGTACTTC.

The chain links TRBV2 to TRBJ1-6; 8 nucleotides align to TRBD1. Germline trimming cut 7 bases from V and 5 bases from J; bases unmatched to any gene: 7. The germline CDR1 and CDR2 sequences are SNHLY and FYNNEI. The CDR3 is 15 residues long. CDR3 sequence reads: CASTRTGSHNSPLHF. The CDR3 DNA reads TGTGCCAGCACCCGGACAGGGTCCCATAATTCACCCCTCCACTTT. Full variable domain (remainder filled in from reference TRBV2 and TRBJ1-6): EPEVTQTPSHQVTQMGQEVILRCVPISNHLYFYWYRQILGQKVEFLVSFYNNEISEKSEIFDDQFSVERPDGSNFTLKIRSTKLEDSAMYFCASTRTGSHNSPLHFGNGTRLTVT.

This chain joins TRBV7-9 and TRBJ1-2, with 7 positions matching TRBD1. The CDR3 totals 16 residues. Germline loops: CDR1 SEHNR, CDR2 FQNEAQ (reference sequence). The V gene end was trimmed by 5 bases and the J gene end by 1 base; junction bases not matched to a gene: 10. The CDR3 loop reads CASSTRQGDFNYGYTF. CDR3 DNA: TGTGCCAGCAGCACCCGACAGGGAGATTTTAACTATGGCTACACCTTC.

In this sample, this clonotype turned up a few times. The chain combines TRBV11-1 with TRBJ1-6; TRBD1 might be the D (6 bases). The CDR3 is 14 residues long. The V and J ends lost 3 bases and 7 bases respectively, with 10 bases between them. Per the germline V gene, CDR1 is SGHAT and CDR2 is FQDESV (reference sequence). The CDR3 spells CASSFGQLNSPLHF. DNA for the CDR3: TGTGCCAGCAGCTTTGGACAGCTGAATTCACCCCTCCACTTT.

V usage is TRBV6-2 or TRBV6-3 and J usage is TRBJ2-2, with a weak D call TRBD1 (6 bases). V gave up 10 bases and J gave up 7 bases, with 16 bases separating them. Germline V gene sequence: CDR1 MNHEY, CDR2 SVGEGT. CDR3 length: 13 residues. CDR3: CATRRTGIGELFF. The CDR3 DNA reads TGTGCCACCCGAAGAACAGGGATCGGGGAGCTGTTTTTT.

A word on this clonotype: Germline is not matched at one junction end, which may reflect a read error. This chain links TRBV7-2 with TRBJ2-6, with D perhaps matching TRBD1 or TRBD2 (6 bases each). The germline V gene has CDR1 SGHTA and CDR2 FQGNSA. This CDR3 has 18 residues. The CDR3 nucleotides read TGTGCCAGCAGCTCCCAAATTCGCGGGACCGCAGGGGCCAGCGTCCTGACTTTC. Amino acids: CASSSQIRGTAGASVLTF.

This clonotype was detected only a few times. J is TRBJ1-1 and V is TRBV7-3; D perhaps matches TRBD1 (5 bases). The germline CDR1 and CDR2 sequences are SGHTA and FQGTGA. The CDR3 spans 13 residues. Trimming removed 1 base at V and 7 bases at J, with 10 bases between. CDR3 sequence: CASSLMGTDEAFF. The CDR3 DNA sequence: TGTGCCAGCAGCTTAATGGGGACGGATGAAGCTTTCTTT.

The chain is built from TRBV18 and TRBJ2-5; tentatively, D is TRBD1 or TRBD2 (6 bases each). Germline-derived CDR1 and CDR2 are KGHSH and LQKENI. The CDR3 runs to 16 residues. V dropped 2 bases and J dropped 5 bases, with 18 bases sitting between them. The CDR3 coding sequence is TGTGCCAGCTCACCATTGAAACAGGGAGGCATGGAGACCCAGTACTTC. This translates into CASSPLKQGGMETQYF.

The chain combines TRBV20-1 with TRBJ2-1; TRBD2 matches at 11 bases. J lost 3 bases, V lost 7 bases, and 5 bases had no gene match. Germline CDR1 DFQATT, CDR2 SNEGSKA (reference sequence). The CDR3 has 14 residues. CDR3 DNA: TGCAGTGTTCCGGGACTAGCGGACTACAATGAGCAGTTCTTC. Protein: CSVPGLADYNEQFF.

The V call is TRBV11-2, the J call TRBJ2-1; no clear D. This CDR3 region has 14 residues. Trimming took off 4 bases at V and 6 bases at J, with 13 bases between the two ends. CDR1 and CDR2 from the germline V gene are SGHAT and FQNNGV. The CDR3 region has the DNA TGTGCCAGCAGCTACGACTCGCCCTTCAATGAGCAGTTCTTC. Protein: CASSYDSPFNEQFF. The full variable domain, in which reference TRBV11-2 and TRBJ2-1 provide the parts outside the CDR3, is EAGVAQSPRYKIIEKRQSVAFWCNPISGHATLYWYQQILGQGPKLLIQFQNNGVVDDSQLPKDRFSAERLKGVDSTLKIQPAKLEDSAVYLCASSYDSPFNEQFFGPGTRLTVL.

Only a few counts were recorded for this clonotype. CDR3: CSVEDRGKQYF. For the CDR3, the DNA is TGCAGCGTTGAAGATCGGGGGAAGCAGTACTTC. The J gene is TRBJ2-5, the V gene TRBV29-1, with D maybe TRBD2 (6 bases). The CDR3 totals 11 residues. Trimming stripped 0 bases from V and 11 bases from J, with 10 bases between. CDR1 SQVTM and CDR2 ANQGSEA come from the germline V gene.